Listed here is a single T cell receptor beta chain. The target antigen is unknown. TCRdb keeps only in-frame clones here, not all; method: immunoSEQ multiplex PCR. Of 550,000 to 850,000 clones listed, around 70% are singletons. The study separated CD4+ cells into CD45RA+ naive and CD45RA-negative memory subsets. The data stem from a study of shared clonotypes between healthy human individuals. J gave up 7 bases and V 8 bases, and 12 bases lay outside the gene matches. The CDR3 has 15 amino acids. The germline V gene encodes CDR1 MNHNS and CDR2 SASEGT. Study results and limitations: Clonotypes which were not shared had lower generation probabilities than clonotypes that all four donors shared. Sharing across four donors was seen in roughly 5.2% of naive CD4 clonotypes.

The source is a woman in her 30s in good health. The specimen sequenced was memory CD4+ T cells sorted from blood. Subset reported: CD45RA-negative fraction. V usage is TRBV6-1 and J usage is TRBJ2-7; 12 nucleotides agree with TRBD1. DNA for the CDR3: TGTGCCAGCTGCTTCTCGGGACAGGGGGCTGGGGAGCAGTACTTC. Its protein product is CASCFSGQGAGEQYF.